The 23 T cell receptor beta chains in this list originate from one sample, sequenced in a study of blood T cell repertoires in COVID-19. Here immunoSEQ multiplex PCR was the method, and the copy in TCRdb shows in-frame clones only, minus some. The sample contains 200,000 to 250,000 clones, approximately 80% of which appear only once. Sequenced: peripheral blood. The receptor set was obtained from a man aged 30-40 years with active or convalescent COVID-19.

The chain recombines TRBV4-2 with TRBJ2-6; 9 bases are a match to TRBD2. Looked up from germline, CDR1 is LGHNA and CDR2 is YNFKEQ. CDR3 length equals 19 residues. Trimming removed 4 bases from V and 0 bases from J; junction bases left unmatched: 10. CDR3 region: CASSRRLAASSSGANVLTF. The CDR3 bases are TGTGCCAGCAGCCGAAGACTAGCGGCATCTAGCTCTGGGGCCAACGTCCTGACTTTC.

The V and J genes are TRBV4-3 and TRBJ2-7; 7 bases are shared with TRBD2. The CDR3 has 17 amino acids. V lost 3 bases to trimming and J lost 5 bases; unmatched junction nucleotides: 16. Germline lookup yields CDR1 LGHNA and CDR2 YSLEER. The CDR3 is CASSQVGREIYLNEQYF. DNA for the CDR3: TGCGCCAGCAGCCAGGTGGGGCGGGAGATCTACTTGAACGAGCAGTACTTC.

This clone has a handful of counts. The chain links TRBV5-4 to TRBJ1-6, with D unresolved. This CDR3 has 15 residues. V lost 0 bases, J lost 8 bases, and 12 bases lay in between. Germline loops: CDR1 SGHNT, CDR2 YYREEE (reference sequence). CDR3 in amino acids: CASSLEFSRDSPLHF. The DNA of the CDR3 is TGTGCCAGCAGCTTGGAGTTTAGTAGAGATTCACCCCTCCACTTT.

This clone has just a few counts. The V and J genes are TRBV27 and TRBJ1-2, with TRBD1 as a possible D gene (6 bases). The CDR3 totals 14 residues. Deletions cut 2 bases from V and 3 bases from J, with 10 bases between. Germline-derived CDR1 and CDR2 are MNHEY and SMNVEV (reference sequence). CDR3 nucleotides: TGTGCCAGCAGTTTAGCAACAGGGTACTATGGCTACACCTTC. Protein sequence: CASSLATGYYGYTF.

The gene calls are TRBV30 and TRBJ2-7; TRBD1 agrees at 8 bases. Germline-derived CDR1 and CDR2 are GTSNPN and SVGIG (reference sequence). The junction had 10 bases not matched to a gene; V was cut back by 6 bases and J by 3 bases. The CDR3 extends over 14 amino acids. CDR3 DNA: TGTGCCTGTACAGGGGGACTTTCCGTCTACGAGCAGTACTTC. Its protein is CACTGGLSVYEQYF.

Only a few counts were recorded for this clone. The J gene is TRBJ2-7, the V gene TRBV9; a possible D gene is TRBD2 (5 bases). CDR3 size: 15 residues. V dropped 0 bases and J dropped 2 bases, with 12 bases sitting between them. From germline, CDR1 is SGDLS and CDR2 YYNGEE. The CDR3 loop reads CASSVEGWTPYEQYF. The CDR3 coding sequence is TGTGCCAGCAGCGTAGAGGGCTGGACTCCCTACGAGCAGTACTTC.

The V call is TRBV5-4, the J call TRBJ2-1; 12 positions match TRBD2. CDR3 length: 16 residues. The V and J ends lost 0 bases and 10 bases, in that order; junction bases with no gene match: 8. CDR1 is SGHNT and CDR2 is YYREEE in the germline V gene (reference sequence). The CDR3 DNA reads TGTGCCAGCAGCTTGGCGGGTAGGACTAGCGGGGTCGAGCAGTTCTTC. This encodes CASSLAGRTSGVEQFF.

The V gene is TRBV4-1, the J gene TRBJ2-6; D uncertain. With 0 bases removed from V and 4 bases from J, the gap between germline ends came to 10 bases. This CDR3 is 16 amino acids long. Germline CDR1 and CDR2: MGHRA and YSYEKL. This CDR3 is CASSQDPRSGANVLTF. The DNA for the CDR3 is TGCGCCAGCAGCCAAGACCCTAGGTCCGGGGCCAACGTCCTGACTTTC.

The chain employs TRBV6-2 or TRBV6-3 and TRBJ2-3; D uncertain. The germline gives CDR1 MNHEY, CDR2 SVGEGT. Trimming cost V 5 bases and J 5 bases, with 14 bases left between them. The CDR3 extends over 14 amino acids. The CDR3 DNA follows: TGTGCCAGCAGTCAAGACTGGCACGGAGATACGCAGTATTTT. Its translation: CASSQDWHGDTQYF.

This chain joins TRBV6-1 and TRBJ2-1; 7 nucleotides agree with TRBD1. This CDR3 has 17 residues. Germline CDR1 and CDR2: MNHNS and SASEGT. The V and J ends lost 3 bases and 4 bases, in that order; junction bases with no gene match: 12. CDR3 in amino acids: CASSDPDDRAWYNEQFF. The DNA of the CDR3 is TGTGCCAGCAGTGATCCTGATGACAGGGCTTGGTACAATGAGCAGTTCTTC.

The CDR3 loop is CASSLPDSYEQYF. The CDR3 DNA reads as TGTGCCAGCAGCTTGCCCGACAGTTACGAGCAGTACTTC. This chain connects TRBV5-8 to TRBJ2-7; TRBD1 might be the D (5 bases). V lost 1 base and J lost 4, with 9 bases in between. The CDR3 length is 13 residues. In germline, CDR1 is SGHTS, CDR2 YDEGEE.

This chain links TRBV5-4 with TRBJ2-3; D call uncertain. The germline V gene encodes CDR1 SGHNT and CDR2 YYREEE (reference sequence). The CDR3 loop spans 14 amino acids. Trimming shortened V by 1 base and J by 2 bases, and 8 bases separated the two germline ends. CDR3 region: CASSLRRNTDTQYF. Written as DNA, the CDR3 is TGTGCCAGCAGCTTGCGGCGGAACACAGATACGCAGTATTTT. Drawing the rest from reference TRBV5-4 and TRBJ2-3, the complete variable domain is ETGVTQSPTHLIKTRGQQVTLRCSSQSGHNTVSWYQQALGQGPQFIFQYYREEENGRGNFPPRFSGLQFPNYSSELNVNALELDDSALYLCASSLRRNTDTQYFGPGTRLTVL.

With regard to this clone: At the DNA level, this CDR3 is encoded by other sequences in the same sample as well. The V call is TRBV4-1, the J call TRBJ2-7, with 8 bases that match TRBD2. Germline trimming cut 2 bases from V and 0 bases from J; bases unmatched to any gene: 3. The CDR3 totals 15 residues. The germline gives CDR1 MGHRA, CDR2 YSYEKL. This chain's CDR3 is CASSQTGTSSYEQYF. The CDR3 nucleotides read TGCGCCAGCAGCCAAACAGGGACTAGCTCCTACGAGCAGTACTTC.

The chain employs TRBV3-1 (or the pseudogene TRBV3-2) and TRBJ2-5; tentatively, D is TRBD2 (6 bases). With 5 bases removed from V and 7 bases from J, the gap between germline ends came to 11 bases. This CDR3 is 12 amino acids long. The V gene's germline CDR1 is LGHDT and CDR2 YNNKEL (reference sequence). CDR3 sequence: CASSSIGGTQYF. The CDR3 coding sequence is TGTGCCAGCAGCTCCATCGGGGGGACCCAGTACTTC.

The chain links TRBV3-1 (or the pseudogene TRBV3-2) to TRBJ2-5, with unresolved D. Trimming left V 1 base short and J 4 bases short, with 10 bases between. Germline CDR1 LGHDT, CDR2 YNNKEL (reference sequence). The CDR3 extends over 14 amino acids. CDR3 nucleotides: TGTGCCAGCAGCCAAGGAGGAGACGGAGAGACCCAGTACTTC. The encoded protein is CASSQGGDGETQYF.

The CDR3 spells CASSLDTKGTDTQYF. The CDR3 DNA follows: TGTGCCAGCAGCTTGGACACAAAGGGCACAGATACGCAGTATTTT. This sequence joins TRBV7-2 and TRBJ2-3; weak D call: TRBD1 (5 bases). CDR3 length equals 15 residues. With 3 bases removed from V and 1 base from J, the gap between germline ends came to 11 bases. Germline CDR1 reads SGHTA; CDR2 reads FQGNSA.

The chain joins TRBV5-1 to TRBJ2-3, with TRBD2 as a possible D gene (5 bases). Germline V gene data show CDR1 as SGHRS and CDR2 as YFSETQ. Deletions cut 7 bases from V and 4 bases from J, with 16 bases between. The CDR3 runs 14 residues. The CDR3, as DNA: TGCGCCAGCGTAAAAACCGGAGGTGCAGATACGCAGTATTTT. It yields the protein CASVKTGGADTQYF.

The chain joins TRBV2 to TRBJ1-2; 7 nucleotides line up with TRBD1. Trimming took 6 bases from V and 4 from J; bases not matched to a gene: 5. This CDR3 has 13 residues. Germline loops: CDR1 SNHLY, CDR2 FYNNEI. In nucleotides, the CDR3 is TGTGCCAGCAGCCGCGGGACAGCCTATGGCTACACCTTC. Its protein is CASSRGTAYGYTF. Drawing the rest from reference TRBV2 and TRBJ1-2, the complete variable domain is EPEVTQTPSHQVTQMGQEVILRCVPISNHLYFYWYRQILGQKVEFLVSFYNNEISEKSEIFDDQFSVERPDGSNFTLKIRSTKLEDSAMYFCASSRGTAYGYTFGSGTRLTVV.

This chain uses TRBV7-2 with TRBJ2-7, with D perhaps TRBD2 (5 bases). The CDR3 runs 14 residues. Trimming stripped 5 bases from V and 0 bases from J, with 11 bases between. The germline gives CDR1 SGHTA, CDR2 FQGNSA. CDR3 loop: CASSPAGYSYEQYF. CDR3 in DNA: TGTGCCAGCAGCCCCGCGGGTTACTCCTACGAGCAGTACTTC.

This clone was seen only once. The chain recombines TRBV30 with TRBJ1-2, with D uncertain. V shed 2 bases and J shed 8 bases, with 9 bases lying between them. Germline CDR1 reads GTSNPN; CDR2 reads SVGIG (reference sequence). This CDR3 has 11 amino acids. CDR3 nucleotides: TGTGCCTGGAGTCCGGGAGGAGGCTACACCTTC. It yields the protein CAWSPGGGYTF. The full variable domain, its missing parts supplied by reference TRBV30 and TRBJ1-2, is SQTIHQWPATLVQPVGSPLSLECTVEGTSNPNLYWYRQAAGRGLQLLFYSVGIGQISSEVPQNLSASRPQDRQFILSSKKLLLSDSGFYLCAWSPGGGYTFGSGTRLTVV.

This clone was observed a single time. This sequence joins TRBV6-5 and TRBJ1-1; 8 bases line up with TRBD1. The trim removed 6 bases at V and 3 bases at J, leaving 3 bases unmatched. The CDR3 length is 13 residues. CDR1 and CDR2 (germline): MNHEY, SVGAGI. Here the CDR3 reads CASSADRDTEAFF. In DNA form, the CDR3 reads TGTGCCAGCAGCGCGGACAGGGACACTGAAGCTTTCTTT.

The chain joins TRBV4-2 to TRBJ1-1; D is possibly TRBD1 (5 bases). Germline lookup yields CDR1 LGHNA and CDR2 YNFKEQ. V gave up 3 bases and J gave up 5 bases, with 10 bases separating them. The CDR3 is 13 amino acids. This CDR3 reads CASSQEGRTEAFF. As DNA, the CDR3 is TGTGCCAGCAGCCAGGAGGGGAGGACTGAAGCTTTCTTT.

The genes are TRBV6-2 or TRBV6-3 and TRBJ1-3; D is uncertain. Germline V gene sequence: CDR1 MNHEY, CDR2 SVGEGT. This CDR3 spans 16 amino acids. The V gene lost 6 bases and the J gene lost 5 bases, with 20 bases spanning the gap. DNA for the CDR3: TGTGCCAGCAGCCCAAATCCGGCAGGCCTGCGAAACACCATATATTTT. It translates to CASSPNPAGLRNTIYF.